The 25 T cell receptor beta chains reported below all come from one sample, sequenced in a study of blood T cells in healthy people across ages. Combining a sample-barcoded 5' primer with a J-beta primer mix, a second PCR ran for roughly 7 to 12 cycles. TCRdb re-called the 5' RACE reads with MiXCR, one entry per CDR3 protein. This sample yields around 1.1 million distinct CDR3 sequences, of which 35% to 40% are seen a single time; 13% belongs to the top ten. Sequences were obtained from blood. The receptors originated from a man between 18 and 29 years old in good health.

The rearrangement joins TRBV5-1 to TRBJ2-3; D may be TRBD2 (6 bases). Trimming cost V 4 bases and J 2 bases, with 11 bases left between them. There are 14 residues in the CDR3. Germline CDR1 is SGHRS and CDR2 is YFSETQ. CDR3 sequence (DNA): TGCGCCAGCAGCCCACTAGCTACCACAGATACGCAGTATTTT. It translates to CASSPLATTDTQYF.

The chain employs TRBV30 and TRBJ2-5; D is possibly TRBD1 (6 bases). The closer fit of TRBJ2-7 to the DNA end suggests the J call may be wrong. Germline V gives CDR1 GTSNPN, CDR2 SVGIG (reference sequence). This CDR3 has 13 residues. The DNA of the CDR3 is TGTGCCTGGAGTGAAACAGGGTTAGGCGAGCAGTACTTC. Its protein is CAWSETGLGEQYF.

Concerning this clonotype: A much larger clone sits a single nucleotide away, making a read error possible. The chain links TRBV2 to TRBJ1-4, with D possibly being TRBD1 (5 bases). CDR3 size: 14 residues. The germline V gene has CDR1 SNHLY and CDR2 FYNNEI. The V end lost 8 bases, the J end lost 4 bases, and 14 bases lay between the germline ends. The CDR3 is CASVQDRHNEKLFF. The CDR3 bases are TGTGCCAGCGTACAGGACCGCCATAATGAAAAACTGTTTTTT.

The sample holds a few counts of this clonotype. This chain uses TRBV7-7 with TRBJ2-3; a weak D match, TRBD1 (6 bases). Germline CDR1 is SSHAT and CDR2 is FNYEAQ (reference sequence). The CDR3 sequence is 15 residues long. The V gene lost 5 bases and the J gene lost 3 bases, with 15 bases spanning the gap. In DNA form, the CDR3 reads TGTGCCAGCAGCCCTCAACAGGGTACTACAGATACGCAGTATTTT. It is translated as CASSPQQGTTDTQYF.

The chain employs TRBV27 and TRBJ1-1; D is unresolved. The CDR3 length is 12 residues. V shed 1 base and J shed 8 bases, with 8 bases lying between them. Germline CDR1 and CDR2: MNHEY and SMNVEV (reference sequence). CDR3 region: CASSLFGREAFF. Here the CDR3 DNA reads TGTGCCAGCAGTTTATTTGGAAGAGAAGCTTTCTTT.

This clonotype was found a few times. V gene TRBV9 combines with J gene TRBJ2-1; 7 bases are a match to TRBD2. Germline-derived CDR1 and CDR2 are SGDLS and YYNGEE. V shed 6 bases and J 1 base; nucleotides not matched to a gene: 7. The CDR3 is made up of 15 amino acids. Here the CDR3 reads CASNPRGDSYNEQFF. The CDR3 DNA reads TGTGCCAGCAACCCCCGGGGGGATTCCTACAATGAGCAGTTCTTC.

The V and J genes are TRBV20-1 and TRBJ1-5; D may be TRBD1 (6 bases). The V and J ends lost 1 base and 0 bases respectively, with 7 bases between them. This CDR3 comprises 14 residues. The germline V gene has CDR1 DFQATT and CDR2 SNEGSKA (reference sequence). The CDR3 loop reads CSARADSSNQPQHF. CDR3 nucleotide sequence: TGCAGTGCTAGAGCGGACAGTAGCAATCAGCCCCAGCATTTT.

This clonotype was seen only a few times. The J gene is TRBJ2-7, the V gene TRBV16, with D perhaps TRBD1 (6 bases). Germline CDR1 reads KGHSY; CDR2 reads FQNENV. This CDR3 has 15 residues. Trimming stripped 1 base from V and 3 bases from J, with 13 bases between. The CDR3 is CASSQLLGGLYEQYF. The DNA for the CDR3 is TGTGCCAGCAGCCAATTATTAGGGGGTCTCTACGAGCAGTACTTC.

The table lists this clonotype with a few counts. The rearrangement uses TRBV2 and TRBJ2-1; TRBD2 matches at 8 bases. Germline V gives CDR1 SNHLY, CDR2 FYNNEI. The V and J ends lost 7 bases and 3 bases, in that order; junction bases with no gene match: 8. This CDR3 comprises 15 residues. The CDR3 DNA is TGTGCCAGCACCGAAGGCGGGGGGCGCTACAATGAGCAGTTCTTC. This translates into CASTEGGGRYNEQFF.

The rearrangement uses TRBV6-4 and TRBJ2-1; the D call may be TRBD1 or TRBD2 (5 bases each). The germline CDR1 and CDR2 sequences are MRHNA and SNTAGT. V lost 1 base, J lost 4 bases, and 11 bases lay in between. CDR3 size: 15 residues. CDR3 DNA sequence: TGTGCCAGCAGTGACTGGGGCGAGGGGTACAATGAGCAGTTCTTC. Translating gives CASSDWGEGYNEQFF.

The gene calls are TRBV20-1 and TRBJ2-7; 10 nucleotides line up with TRBD1. CDR3 length: 13 residues. The germline V gene encodes CDR1 DFQATT and CDR2 SNEGSKA (reference sequence). Losses at the gene ends were 5 bases for V and 4 bases for J; bases not matched to a gene: 5. CDR3 coding DNA: TGCAGTGCTCCTCGGGACAGGGGTTACGAGCAGTACTTC. It encodes CSAPRDRGYEQYF.

This clonotype has only a few counts. The CDR3 bases are TGTGCCTGGAGTAGGCTCCTATATGGCTACACCTTC. It is translated as CAWSRLLYGYTF. V gene TRBV30 combines with J gene TRBJ1-2; D not resolved. The germline V gene encodes CDR1 GTSNPN and CDR2 SVGIG (reference sequence). CDR3 length: 12 amino acids. V lost 2 bases, J lost 5 bases, and 9 bases lay in between.

The chain carries TRBV10-3 and TRBJ1-3, with 7 nucleotides matching TRBD1. J was trimmed by 0 bases and V by 4 bases; bases with no gene match: 6. In germline, CDR1 is ENHRY, CDR2 SYGVKD. This CDR3 has 16 amino acids. CDR3 DNA: TGTGCCATCAGTGGGACAGGAACGAGCTCTGGAAACACCATATATTTT. Its translation is CAISGTGTSSGNTIYF.

V is TRBV28 and J is TRBJ1-5; 10 bases map to TRBD1. Germline CDR1 and CDR2: MDHEN and SYDVKM. The junction had 11 bases not matched to a gene; V was cut back by 7 bases and J by 2 bases. The CDR3 is made up of 17 amino acids. The CDR3 region is CASTFPGQGTGNQPQHF. The CDR3 bases are TGTGCCAGCACCTTCCCGGGACAGGGGACGGGCAATCAGCCCCAGCATTTT.

This rearrangement joins TRBV5-5 to TRBJ1-5; tentative D call: TRBD1 (6 bases). Germline V CDR1 and CDR2: SGHKS, YYEKEE (reference sequence). CDR3 length equals 16 residues. Trimming took 4 bases from V and 4 from J, leaving 18 bases between them. The CDR3 here is CASSAEGGRSNQPQHF. CDR3 DNA sequence: TGTGCCAGCAGCGCGGAGGGGGGACGGTCTAATCAGCCCCAGCATTTT.

This clonotype occurred a few times. The genes are TRBV6-6 and TRBJ1-2, with D possibly matching TRBD1 (6 bases). The CDR3 has 13 residues. The V and J ends lost 0 bases and 5 bases respectively, with 7 bases between them. Germline CDR1 and CDR2: MNHNY and SVGAGI (reference sequence). In DNA form, the CDR3 reads TGTGCCAGCAGTTACTCGACAGGTTATGGCTACACCTTC. Its translation is CASSYSTGYGYTF.

The table lists this clonotype with a few counts. This chain joins TRBV29-1 and TRBJ2-1; maybe TRBD2 (5 bases). V dropped 0 bases and J dropped 10 bases, with 10 bases sitting between them. Germline CDR1 SQVTM, CDR2 ANQGSEA. The CDR3 length is 12 residues. The CDR3 loop is CSVEEIRGEQFF. Written as DNA, the CDR3 is TGCAGCGTTGAAGAAATCCGAGGGGAGCAGTTCTTC.

This clonotype was observed at least ten times. The chain recombines TRBV5-1 with TRBJ2-3, with 7 bases that match TRBD2. The CDR3 is 14 amino acids. Losses at the gene ends were 5 bases for V and 2 bases for J; bases not matched to a gene: 5. Germline V lookup: CDR1 SGHRS, CDR2 YFSETQ. The CDR3 reads CASSQRDPTDTQYF. DNA for the CDR3: TGCGCCAGCAGTCAGCGGGATCCCACAGATACGCAGTATTTT.

CDR3 sequence reads: CASKETTNTGELFF. In DNA form, the CDR3 reads TGCGCCAGCAAGGAAACCACGAACACCGGGGAGCTGTTTTTT. The chain carries TRBV5-1 and TRBJ2-2; D ambiguous. CDR1 is SGHRS and CDR2 is YFSETQ in the germline V gene. The CDR3 is 14 residues long. V lost 6 bases, J lost 0 bases, and 9 bases lay in between.

With regard to this clonotype: A much larger clone differs by one base, so this may be a read error. The V and J genes are TRBV6-5 and TRBJ2-3; D perhaps matches TRBD1 (7 bases). CDR1 is MNHEY and CDR2 is SVGAGI in the germline V gene. The CDR3 consists of 15 residues. The germline V and J ends were trimmed by 2 bases and 2 bases, with 11 bases remaining between them. CDR3 DNA: TGTGCCAGCAGTTACGCGGGACAGTACACAGATACGCAGTATTTT. Its translation: CASSYAGQYTDTQYF.

The V and J genes are TRBV20-1 and TRBJ2-3; 7 bases are shared with TRBD2. V lost 3 bases, J lost 6 bases, and 6 bases stayed unmatched. Germline assignment: CDR1 DFQATT and CDR2 SNEGSKA (reference sequence). The CDR3 has 13 residues. The CDR3 spells CSARYREGDTQYF. The DNA of the CDR3 is TGCAGTGCTAGGTATAGGGAGGGGGATACGCAGTATTTT.

The chain has TRBV24-1 and TRBJ2-1; D gene uncertain. CDR1 is KGHDR and CDR2 is SFDVKD in the germline V gene. This CDR3 is 13 amino acids long. V lost 0 bases, J lost 8 bases, and 7 bases lay in between. The CDR3 sequence is CATSDLLGYEQFF. In DNA form, the CDR3 reads TGTGCCACCAGTGATTTGCTCGGCTATGAGCAGTTCTTC.

The chain joins TRBV6-1 to TRBJ1-2, with unresolved D. This CDR3 is built from 21 residues. The V gene lost 5 bases and the J gene lost 7 bases, with 38 bases spanning the gap. Per germline, CDR1 MNHNS and CDR2 SASEGT. CDR3 DNA sequence: TGTGCCAGCAGTCTCATTCCCGCACCGGGATCCACAAATAGGGCTTTTGGTGGCTACACCTTC. Its protein is CASSLIPAPGSTNRAFGGYTF.

CDR3 in amino acids: CASSLTQTGREKLFF. In DNA form, the CDR3 reads TGTGCCAGCAGTTTAACCCAAACCGGTCGGGAAAAACTGTTTTTT. This chain uses TRBV12-3 or TRBV12-4 with TRBJ1-4, with D unclear. V lost 2 bases to trimming and J lost 8 bases, with 15 bases between them. The CDR3 runs to 15 residues.

The CDR3 nucleotides read TGCAGTGCTAGAGAGCACAGCCCCCGGGACACTGAAGCTTTCTTT. Protein: CSAREHSPRDTEAFF. The chain is built from TRBV20-1 and TRBJ1-1; D ambiguous. The CDR3 length is 15 residues. The ends were cut back, 0 bases at V and 3 bases at J, with 14 bases in the middle. Germline V CDR1 and CDR2: DFQATT, SNEGSKA (reference sequence).